This T cell receptor beta chain comes out of a study of blood T cell repertoires in COVID-19. About the study: The origin of the acute and convalescent COVID-19 samples was the United States, Italy and Spain.

Germline V gene data show CDR1 as MNHEY and CDR2 as SMNVEV (reference sequence). CDR3 size: 21 residues. Trimming removed 2 bases from V and 5 bases from J, with 33 bases in between. Libraries were prepared by immunoSEQ multiplex PCR; TCRdb keeps only in-frame clonotypes and omits some of them. This sample has approximately 230,000 clones; roughly 88% occur once, and the top ten carry about 6.7%. Followed over time, Seattle patients had been enrolled while infection was active. The chain carries TRBV27 and TRBJ1-1, with D perhaps matching TRBD1 (6 bases). The sequence was obtained from a woman in her twenties or thirties with COVID-19, enrolled during active disease. Sequences were obtained from peripheral blood. In DNA form, the CDR3 reads TGTGCCAGCAGTTTAAGGTTTCCCCCAATATTGGACAGAACCCCCAATACTGAAGCTTTCTTT. Its translation is CASSLRFPPILDRTPNTEAFF.